This T cell receptor (beta chain) was found in a study of T cell responses to AZD1222 COVID-19 vaccine (dated by TCRdb to about 2021). With respect to the entire study: AZD1222 recipients with second doses at about 4 weeks or about 12 weeks were pooled, because spike-specific TCR depth and breadth did not differ between schedules. A total of around 240 trial participants underwent TCR sequencing, of whom some 210 received two doses of AZD1222 and around 25 received two doses of the MenACWY control vaccine. Trial participants were enrolled by age into subgroups of 18-55, 56-69 and 70-plus years, and around 150, 28 and 57 TCR-sequenced participants, respectively, were included in these subgroups. Beyond this particular receptor, the publication reports: CD4 TCRs associated with the vaccine covered the entire spike protein, and the dominant responses were in regions 160-218 and 743-854. In the small 56-69-year group, the increase in depth fell short of significance, most likely because of low power. After two AZD1222 doses, spike-specific TCR breadth and depth were significantly higher than at day 0 and than in MenACWY recipients. Participants were mostly white British and included more females than males, and it was suggested by the authors that clonal diversity may have been underestimated. Reportedly, close to half of the unique spike-specific TCRs recognized epitopes lying outside the regions that are mutated in the B.1.351 and B.1.1.7 variants. Conclusions about previously exposed vaccinees were limited because only six AZD1222 recipients were SARS-CoV-2 seropositive at baseline. No day 14 peak-response samples were available, so repertoires were characterized only after the peak T cell response.

Deletion took 2 bases off V and 7 bases off J, with a span of 9 bases between the germline ends. The CDR1 and CDR2 encoded by the germline V gene (reference sequence) are MNHNY and SVGAGI. The CDR3 holds 13 amino acids from the cysteine to the phenylalanine. Just CDR3 DNA is preserved here, 39 bases in frame from base 1. The CDR3 regions of human TCRbeta chains were analyzed by immunosequencing. In the authors' own workflow: TCRs in the repertoires were compared against a reference library of SARS-CoV-2-specific TCRs that had been generated with the MIRA antigen-specificity platform. Breadth meant the fraction of unique TCRs that were SARS-CoV-2-associated, whereas depth meant the fraction of total T cells that were SARS-CoV-2-associated. Using the MIRA data, each spike-specific TCR was mapped to the spike region that the TCR reacts to and placed in a CD4 or CD8 class. Log10-transformed breadth and depth values were compared by one-way ANOVA with Sidak's multiple comparisons tests. The clones in this table, taken by TCRdb from immuneACCESS, are in-frame only. Not every clone is retained; where verified, under half of the shortfall comes from an unresolved V gene, and the cause of the rest is unknown. The DNA gave D and trimming, while V, J and clone size come from that table. In this sample the table shows 95,000 to 150,000 clones, roughly 93% of which occur a single time. The biggest ten clones account for over 1.5% of the sample.

Comment on this clone: Its antigen remains unidentified. Base qualities are not at hand, and no much larger clone is one base apart.

In the paper's terms, the time point label means: baseline before first vaccination. Vaccinee samples came from UK trials COV001 and COV002, including a single-blind randomized controlled phase 2/3 trial of AZD1222 (ChAdOx1 nCoV-19) in healthy adults. For TCRbeta chain sequencing, PBMC samples were collected from trial participants at day 0 and at day 28 after the second dose. The source was peripheral blood, collected on day 0 of AZD1222 vaccination. This receptor was taken from an adult in good health. The rearrangement combines TRBV6-6 with TRBJ2-1; no D gene is confidently identified. The DNA sequence is TGTGCCAGCAGTTACACGGATGAGAATGAGCAGTTCTTC. Its protein reads: CASSYTDENEQFF.